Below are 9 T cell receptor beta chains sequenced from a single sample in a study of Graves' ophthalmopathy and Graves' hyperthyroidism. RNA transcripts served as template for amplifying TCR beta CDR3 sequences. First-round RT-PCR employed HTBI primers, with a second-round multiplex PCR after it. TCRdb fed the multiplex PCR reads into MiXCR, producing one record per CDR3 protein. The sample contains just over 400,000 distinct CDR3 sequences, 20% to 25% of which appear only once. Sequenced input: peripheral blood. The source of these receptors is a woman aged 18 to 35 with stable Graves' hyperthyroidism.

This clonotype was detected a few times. The CDR3 DNA sequence: TGTGCCAGCAGCCCAGCAGCGGGCTATGGCTACACCTTC. It codes for CASSPAAGYGYTF. V is TRBV2 and J is TRBJ1-2; no firm D call. V shed 6 bases and J shed 4 bases, with 12 bases lying between them. The CDR3 contains 13 residues. CDR1 is SNHLY and CDR2 is FYNNEI in the germline V gene.

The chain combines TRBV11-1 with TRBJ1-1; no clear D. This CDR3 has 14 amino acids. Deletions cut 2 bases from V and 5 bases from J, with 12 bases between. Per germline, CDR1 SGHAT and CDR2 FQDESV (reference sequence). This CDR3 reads CASSLMPPATEAFF. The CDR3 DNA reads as TGTGCCAGCAGCTTAATGCCCCCGGCGACTGAAGCTTTCTTT.

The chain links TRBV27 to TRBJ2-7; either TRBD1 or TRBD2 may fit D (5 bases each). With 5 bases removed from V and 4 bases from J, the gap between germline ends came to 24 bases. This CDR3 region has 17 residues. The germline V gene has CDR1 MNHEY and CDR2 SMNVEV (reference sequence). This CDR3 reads CASSRSQVGTTTYEQYF. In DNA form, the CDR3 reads TGTGCCAGCAGTCGATCTCAAGTCGGGACGACAACTTACGAGCAGTACTTC.

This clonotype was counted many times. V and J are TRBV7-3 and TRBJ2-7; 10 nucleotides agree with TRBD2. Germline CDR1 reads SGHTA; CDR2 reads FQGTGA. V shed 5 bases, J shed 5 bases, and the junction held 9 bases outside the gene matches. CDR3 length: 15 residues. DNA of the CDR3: TGTGCCAGCAGCCAAGAGCGGGGGGGGCTCCACGAGCAGTACTTC. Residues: CASSQERGGLHEQYF. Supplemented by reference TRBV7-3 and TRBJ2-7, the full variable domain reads GAGVSQTPSNKVTEKGKYVELRCDPISGHTALYWYRQSLGQGPEFLIYFQGTGAADDSGLPNDRFFAVRPEGSVSTLKIQRTERGDSAVYLCASSQERGGLHEQYFGPGTRLTVT.

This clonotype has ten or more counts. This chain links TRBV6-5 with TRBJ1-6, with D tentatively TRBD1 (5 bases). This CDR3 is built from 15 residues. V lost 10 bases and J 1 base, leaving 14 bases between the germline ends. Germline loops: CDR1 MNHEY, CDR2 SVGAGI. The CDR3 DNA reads TGTGCCACCTCCAGGGCAAATTCCTATAATTCACCCCTCCACTTT. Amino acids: CATSRANSYNSPLHF.

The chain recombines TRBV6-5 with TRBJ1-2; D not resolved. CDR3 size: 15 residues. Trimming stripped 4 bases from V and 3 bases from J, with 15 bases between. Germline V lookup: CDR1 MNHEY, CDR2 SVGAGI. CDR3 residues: CASSSSRGNYYGYTF. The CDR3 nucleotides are TGTGCCAGCAGTTCCTCCAGAGGCAATTACTATGGCTACACCTTC.

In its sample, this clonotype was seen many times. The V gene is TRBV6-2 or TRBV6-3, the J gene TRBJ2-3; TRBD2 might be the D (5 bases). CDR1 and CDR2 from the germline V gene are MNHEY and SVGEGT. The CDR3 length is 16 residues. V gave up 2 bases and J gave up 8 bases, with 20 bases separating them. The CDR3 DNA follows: TGTGCCAGCAGTTACCCCTCTGGACTGGACTCGGGTACGCAGTATTTT. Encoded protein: CASSYPSGLDSGTQYF.

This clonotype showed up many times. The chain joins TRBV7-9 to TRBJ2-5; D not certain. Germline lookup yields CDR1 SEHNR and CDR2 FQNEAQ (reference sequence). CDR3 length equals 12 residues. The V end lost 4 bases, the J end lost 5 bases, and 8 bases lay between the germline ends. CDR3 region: CASSYDGETQYF. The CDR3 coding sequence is TGTGCCAGCAGCTACGACGGGGAGACCCAGTACTTC. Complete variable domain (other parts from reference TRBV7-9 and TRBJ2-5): DTGVSQNPRHKITKRGQNVTFRCDPISEHNRLYWYRQTLGQGPEFLTYFQNEAQLEKSRLLSDRFSAERPKGSFSTLEIQRTEQGDSAMYLCASSYDGETQYFGPGTRLLVL.

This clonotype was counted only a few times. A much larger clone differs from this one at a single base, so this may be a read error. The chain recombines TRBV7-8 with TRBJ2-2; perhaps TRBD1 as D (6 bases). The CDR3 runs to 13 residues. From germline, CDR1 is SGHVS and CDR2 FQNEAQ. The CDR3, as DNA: TGTGCCAGCAGCTTCGACAGGACCGGGGAGCTGTGTTTT. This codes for CASSFDRTGELCF.